These T cell receptor beta chains were read from a single sample in a study of blood T cell repertoires in COVID-19. The method was immunoSEQ multiplex PCR; TCRdb's version includes in-frame clones alone and lacks a portion of them. The table lists roughly 76,000 clones, roughly nine tenths of them singletons. Material for sequencing was peripheral blood. These receptors originate from a middle-aged man with acute or convalescent COVID-19. Each CDR3 is given with its conserved first and last residue. Each record gives: clone size, J gene, D gene, V gene, CDR3 DNA, CDR3 protein. D genes are given only for firm matches. The size entry is marked missing in some rows and otherwise reads once, few, many or a size class.

>-|TRBJ1-1|TRBD1|TRBV29-1
TGCAGCGCCGGGGGACAGGGAGGCTACACTGAAGCTTTCTTT
CSAGGQGGYTEAFF
>-|TRBJ1-1|-|TRBV6-5
TGTGCCACCCTTATACAGGGGAACACTGAAGCTTTCTTT
CATLIQGNTEAFF
>few|TRBJ1-1|-|TRBV6-2/TRBV6-3
TGTGCCAGCAGTTCCCTGGGCAACACTGAAGCTTTCTTT
CASSSLGNTEAFF
>-|TRBJ2-7|TRBD2|TRBV30
TGTGCCTCCGGGGCCAAAACAATAGGGCTAGCGGTACACCCCTACGAGCAGTACTTC
CASGAKTIGLAVHPYEQYF
>once|TRBJ2-1|-|TRBV11-2
TGTGCCAGCAGCTTATTAGTGGGAGCTAATCAGTTCTTC
CASSLLVGANQFF
>few|TRBJ2-5|-|TRBV30
TGTGCCTGGATGCCTAGTGTCGAGACCCAGTACTTC
CAWMPSVETQYF
>-|TRBJ1-2|-|TRBV30
TGTGCCTGGAGTCGGGGTGCGACCTATAGTTATGGCTACACCTTC
CAWSRGATYSYGYTF
>-|TRBJ2-5|TRBD2|TRBV7-6
TGTGCCAGCAGCCCAAGAGGGAGGGCTCAGGGAGAGACCCAGTACTTC
CASSPRGRAQGETQYF
>-|TRBJ2-7|TRBD2|TRBV15
TGTGCCACCAGCAGAGATCGGATTAGCGGGACCCACGAGCAGTACTTC
CATSRDRISGTHEQYF
>-|TRBJ1-4|TRBD1|TRBV27
TGTGCCAGCAGCCGACAGGGGGTTAATGAAAAACTGTTTTTT
CASSRQGVNEKLFF
>-|TRBJ1-6|-|TRBV19
TGTGCCAGTAGGACCAGGGGAGAAACATCACCCCTCCACTTT
CASRTRGETSPLHF
>once|TRBJ1-3|-|TRBV4-2
TGTGCCAGCAGCCAAGATACAGGGCCTGGAAACACCATATATTTT
CASSQDTGPGNTIYF
>-|TRBJ2-2|TRBD2|TRBV28
TGTGCCTGTGCAGCGGGATCGGGCACCGGGGAGCTGTTTTTT
CACAAGSGTGELFF
>-|TRBJ1-2|-|TRBV28
TGTGCCAGCAGTGGAGAGTATGGCTACACCTTC
CASSGEYGYTF
>-|TRBJ2-5|-|TRBV18
TGTGCCAGCTCACCAGTGGGGCCGGGAGAGACCCAGTACTTC
CASSPVGPGETQYF
>-|TRBJ2-5|TRBD2|TRBV12-3/TRBV12-4
TGTGCCAGCAGGGCTAGCGGAAAAGAGACCCAGTACTTC
CASRASGKETQYF
>-|TRBJ2-1|-|TRBV7-8
TGTGCCAGCAGCTTAAGCGGGACAGGTCATGGGGGTGAGCAGTTCTTC
CASSLSGTGHGGEQFF
>once|TRBJ1-2|-|TRBV4-2
TGTGCCAGCAGCCAAGATCAGGGAACCTCTAACTATGGCTACACCTTC
CASSQDQGTSNYGYTF
>-|TRBJ2-1|-|TRBV15
TGTGCCACCAGCAGAGAGGGGCAGCAAAAAGACAATGAGCAGTTCTTC
CATSREGQQKDNEQFF
>-|TRBJ2-1|TRBD2|TRBV3-1/TRBV3-2
TGTGCCAGCAGCCAAGGGTCTAGCGGGGGGAAGCAGTTCTTC
CASSQGSSGGKQFF
>-|TRBJ1-4|-|TRBV7-9
TGTGCCAGCAGCCGTACCCACAGGGTTACTAATGAAAAACTGTTTTTT
CASSRTHRVTNEKLFF
>few|TRBJ2-3|-|TRBV6-6
TGTGCCAGCAGTTACCCTAGTAGCACAGATACGCAGTATTTT
CASSYPSSTDTQYF
>few|TRBJ1-5|-|TRBV28
TGTGCCAGCAGTACGATGGGGCCGGGTAATCAGCCCCAGCATTTT
CASSTMGPGNQPQHF
>-|TRBJ2-2|-|TRBV6-4
TGTGCCAGCAGTGCGGGACAGAACACCGGGGAGCTGTTTTTT
CASSAGQNTGELFF
>-|TRBJ1-1|-|TRBV7-9
TGTGCCAGCAGCTCCCACCATGGCGGTGAAGCTTTCTTT
CASSSHHGGEAFF
>-|TRBJ2-7|-|TRBV12-3/TRBV12-4
TGTGCCAGCGCCACTAAAAACGAAGAGTACTTC
CASATKNEEYF
>-|TRBJ2-2|TRBD2|TRBV5-6
TGTGCCAGCAGCGACAGCGGGGGGGCCGGGGAGCTGTTTTTT
CASSDSGGAGELFF